These 10 T cell receptor beta chains were sequenced from one sample in a study of blood T cells in healthy people across ages. The use of a sample-barcoded 5' primer and a J-beta primer mix characterized a second PCR of roughly 7 to 11 cycles. TCRdb independently ran MiXCR on the 5' RACE reads; one entry per CDR3 protein. This table holds approximately 810,000 distinct CDR3 sequences, under 35% found once. Sequences were obtained from blood. The receptors originated from a woman older than 75 in good health.

This chain joins TRBV5-5 and TRBJ1-1; a weak D match, TRBD1 (5 bases). The length of the CDR3 is 13 residues. CDR1 is SGHKS and CDR2 is YYEKEE in the germline V gene (reference sequence). The V gene lost 1 base and the J gene lost 3 bases, with 7 bases spanning the gap. The CDR3 loop is CASSLIRDTEAFF. The CDR3 DNA sequence: TGTGCCAGCAGCTTGATCAGGGACACTGAAGCTTTCTTT.

The chain carries TRBV7-2 and TRBJ2-1; 10 bases match TRBD2. V was pared by 2 bases and J by 8 bases, with 6 bases of the junction left unmatched. The length of the CDR3 is 15 residues. CDR1 and CDR2 from the germline V gene are SGHTA and FQGNSA. The CDR3 loop reads CASSLSGRVFDEQFF. DNA of the CDR3: TGTGCCAGCAGCTTAAGCGGGAGGGTGTTTGATGAGCAGTTCTTC.

This clonotype was counted ten times or more. This chain links TRBV20-1 with TRBJ2-5; TRBD2 matches at 10 bases. V shed 3 bases and J 7 bases; nucleotides not matched to a gene: 11. CDR1 is DFQATT and CDR2 is SNEGSKA in the germline V gene (reference sequence). This CDR3 contains 15 residues. CDR3 coding DNA: TGCAGTGCTAGGGGGACTAGCGAACTGCCGGGGACCCAGTACTTC. It yields the protein CSARGTSELPGTQYF.

This clonotype has at least ten counts. CDR3 sequence reads: CSARADSTDTQYF. Here the CDR3 DNA reads TGCAGTGCTAGAGCGGACAGCACAGATACGCAGTATTTT. The chain uses TRBV20-1 and TRBJ2-3; D gene ambiguous. Germline loops: CDR1 DFQATT, CDR2 SNEGSKA (reference sequence). Trimming took off 1 base at V and 0 bases at J, with 5 bases between the two ends. This CDR3 comprises 13 residues.

This clonotype appeared a few times. This chain joins TRBV14 and TRBJ1-4, with D unclear. V was clipped by 1 base and J by 10 bases, with 10 bases between them. The CDR3 is 13 residues long. Germline CDR1 reads SGHDN; CDR2 reads FVKESK. CDR3 sequence reads: CASSQANRGKLFF. In DNA form, the CDR3 reads TGTGCCAGCAGCCAAGCTAATAGAGGAAAACTGTTTTTT. Using reference TRBV14 and TRBJ1-4 for the parts outside the CDR3, the full variable domain is EAGVTQFPSHSVIEKGQTVTLRCDPISGHDNLYWYRRVMGKEIKFLLHFVKESKQDESGMPNNRFLAERTGGTYSTLKVQPAELEDSGVYFCASSQANRGKLFFGSGTQLSVL.

The chain is built from TRBV10-3 and TRBJ2-3, with a tentative D call TRBD2 (6 bases). Germline values: CDR1 ENHRY, CDR2 SYGVKD. V lost 11 bases and J 0 bases, leaving 15 bases between the germline ends. The CDR3 loop spans 14 amino acids. As DNA, the CDR3 is TGTGCCCTGTCTGGGGGGACTAGCACAGATACGCAGTATTTT. Amino acid sequence: CALSGGTSTDTQYF.

This clonotype occurred a few times. The chain links TRBV28 to TRBJ2-2, with D perhaps TRBD1 or TRBD2 (5 bases each). The CDR3 is 14 residues long. Trimming cost V 7 bases and J 1 base, with 10 bases left between them. Germline-derived CDR1 and CDR2 are MDHEN and SYDVKM. The CDR3 bases are TGTGCCAGCACCAGGGACGGGAACACCGGGGAGCTGTTTTTT. Amino acids: CASTRDGNTGELFF.

The table lists this clonotype with many counts. The chain links TRBV6-5 to TRBJ1-6, with 8 bases aligning to TRBD1. CDR1 and CDR2 (germline): MNHEY, SVGAGI. V shed 2 bases and J 5 bases; nucleotides not matched to a gene: 2. This CDR3 comprises 15 residues. This CDR3 reads CASSYGQGHNSPLHF. The DNA for the CDR3 is TGTGCCAGCAGTTACGGACAGGGTCATAATTCACCCCTCCACTTT.

This clonotype was seen only a few times. One end of the junction does not line up with germline, which may come from a read error. The gene calls are TRBV12-3 or TRBV12-4 and TRBJ2-1, with 8 bases aligning to TRBD2. This CDR3 spans 14 amino acids. CDR3 coding DNA: TGTGCCAGCAGATTAGCGGGGACCTGCAATGAGCAGTTCTTC. This encodes CASRLAGTCNEQFF.

The V and J genes are TRBV30 and TRBJ1-2; tentatively, D is TRBD1 (5 bases). V dropped 3 bases and J dropped 2 bases, with 7 bases sitting between them. Germline V gene lookup returns CDR1 GTSNPN and CDR2 SVGIG (reference sequence). The CDR3 length is 12 residues. The CDR3 reads CAWRGVNYGYTF. The CDR3 nucleotides are TGTGCCTGGAGAGGGGTGAACTATGGCTACACCTTC. Variable domain in full (rest from reference TRBV30 and TRBJ1-2): SQTIHQWPATLVQPVGSPLSLECTVEGTSNPNLYWYRQAAGRGLQLLFYSVGIGQISSEVPQNLSASRPQDRQFILSSKKLLLSDSGFYLCAWRGVNYGYTFGSGTRLTVV.